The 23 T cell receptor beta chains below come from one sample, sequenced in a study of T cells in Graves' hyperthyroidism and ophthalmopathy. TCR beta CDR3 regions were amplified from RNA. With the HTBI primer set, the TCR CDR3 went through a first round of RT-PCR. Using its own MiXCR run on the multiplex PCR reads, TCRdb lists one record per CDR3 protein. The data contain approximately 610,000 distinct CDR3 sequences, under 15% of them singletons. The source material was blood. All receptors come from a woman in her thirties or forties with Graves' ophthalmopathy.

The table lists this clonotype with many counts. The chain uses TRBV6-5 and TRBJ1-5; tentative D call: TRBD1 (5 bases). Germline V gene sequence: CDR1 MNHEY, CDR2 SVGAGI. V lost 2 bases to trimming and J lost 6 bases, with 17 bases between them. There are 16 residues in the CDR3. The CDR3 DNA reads TGTGCCAGCAGTTACGTGACTGGGGGTTTAATTCAGCCCCAGCATTTT. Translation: CASSYVTGGLIQPQHF.

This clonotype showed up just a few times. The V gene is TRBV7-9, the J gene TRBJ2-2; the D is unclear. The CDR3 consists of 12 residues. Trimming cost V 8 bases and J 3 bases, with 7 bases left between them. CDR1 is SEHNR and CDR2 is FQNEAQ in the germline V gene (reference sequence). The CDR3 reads CASQWDTGELFF. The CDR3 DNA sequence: TGTGCCAGCCAATGGGACACCGGGGAGCTGTTTTTT.

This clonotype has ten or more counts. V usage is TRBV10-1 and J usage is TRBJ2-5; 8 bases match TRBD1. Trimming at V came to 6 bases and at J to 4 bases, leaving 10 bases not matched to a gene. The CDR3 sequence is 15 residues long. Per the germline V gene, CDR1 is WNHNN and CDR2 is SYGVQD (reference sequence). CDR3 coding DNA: TGCGCCAGCAGCCGCGGACAGGGATTCTCAGAGACCCAGTACTTC. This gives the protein CASSRGQGFSETQYF.

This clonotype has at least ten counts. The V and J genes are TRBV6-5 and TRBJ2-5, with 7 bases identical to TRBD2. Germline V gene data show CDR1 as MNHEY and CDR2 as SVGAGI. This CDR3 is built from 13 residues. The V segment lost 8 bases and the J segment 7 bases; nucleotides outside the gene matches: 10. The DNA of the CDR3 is TGTGCCAGCGGGGCGGGAGCAACTGGGACCCAGTACTTC. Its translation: CASGAGATGTQYF.

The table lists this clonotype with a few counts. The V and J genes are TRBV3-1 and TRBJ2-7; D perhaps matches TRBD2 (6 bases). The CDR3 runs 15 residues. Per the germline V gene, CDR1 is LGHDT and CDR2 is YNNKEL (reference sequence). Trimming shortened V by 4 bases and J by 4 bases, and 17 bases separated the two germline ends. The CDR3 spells CASSRRPEGIYEQYF. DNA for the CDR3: TGTGCCAGCAGCCGACGCCCGGAGGGCATTTACGAGCAGTACTTC.

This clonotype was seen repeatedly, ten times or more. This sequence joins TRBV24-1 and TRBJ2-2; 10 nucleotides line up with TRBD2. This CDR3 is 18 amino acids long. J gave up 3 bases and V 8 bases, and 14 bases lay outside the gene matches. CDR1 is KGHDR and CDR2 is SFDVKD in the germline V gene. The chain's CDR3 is CATTASGSSGSDTGELFF. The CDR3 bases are TGTGCCACCACCGCTAGCGGGAGCAGCGGTTCTGACACCGGGGAGCTGTTTTTT.

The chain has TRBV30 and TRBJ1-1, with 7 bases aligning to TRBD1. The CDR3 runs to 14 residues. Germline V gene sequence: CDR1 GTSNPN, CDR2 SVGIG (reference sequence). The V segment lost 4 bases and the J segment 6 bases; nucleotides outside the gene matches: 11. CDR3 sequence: CAWNREGAVAEAFF. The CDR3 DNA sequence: TGTGCCTGGAATCGGGAGGGGGCAGTAGCTGAAGCTTTCTTT.

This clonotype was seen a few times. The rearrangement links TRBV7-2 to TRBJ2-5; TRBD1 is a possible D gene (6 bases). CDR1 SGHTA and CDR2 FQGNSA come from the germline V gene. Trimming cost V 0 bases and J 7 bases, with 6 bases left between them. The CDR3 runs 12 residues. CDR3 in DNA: TGTGCCAGCAGCTTAGCGGGGGCGACCCAGTACTTC. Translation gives CASSLAGATQYF.

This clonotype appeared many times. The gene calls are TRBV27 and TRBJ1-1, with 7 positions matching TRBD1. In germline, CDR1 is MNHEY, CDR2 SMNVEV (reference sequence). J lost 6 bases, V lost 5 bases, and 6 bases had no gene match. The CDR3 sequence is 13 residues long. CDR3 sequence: CASSQGVRAEAFF. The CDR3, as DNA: TGTGCCAGCAGTCAGGGGGTAAGGGCTGAAGCTTTCTTT.

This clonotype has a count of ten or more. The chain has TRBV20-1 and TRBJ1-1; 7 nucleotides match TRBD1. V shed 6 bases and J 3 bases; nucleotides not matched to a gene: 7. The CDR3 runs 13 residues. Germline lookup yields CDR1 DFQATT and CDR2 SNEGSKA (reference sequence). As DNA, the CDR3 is TGCAGTGCAGACAGGGTGCAAGACACTGAAGCTTTCTTT. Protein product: CSADRVQDTEAFF.

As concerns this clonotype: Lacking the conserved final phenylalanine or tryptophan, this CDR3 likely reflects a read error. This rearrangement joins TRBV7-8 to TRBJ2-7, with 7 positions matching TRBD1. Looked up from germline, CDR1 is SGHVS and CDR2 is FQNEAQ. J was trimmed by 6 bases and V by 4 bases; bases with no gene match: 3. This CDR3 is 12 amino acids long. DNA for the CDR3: TGTGCCAGCAGCTCAGACAGGGTCGAGCAGTACCTC. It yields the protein CASSSDRVEQYL.

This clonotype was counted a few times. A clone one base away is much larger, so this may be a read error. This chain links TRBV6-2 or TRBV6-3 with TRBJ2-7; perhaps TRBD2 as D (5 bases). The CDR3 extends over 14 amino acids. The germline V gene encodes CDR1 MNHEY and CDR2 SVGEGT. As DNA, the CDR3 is TGTGCCAGCAGTTACCGGCTAGAGGGCTACGGGCAGTACTTC. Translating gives CASSYRLEGYGQYF.

This CDR3 is CASSLADPIGTPSYEQYF. DNA of the CDR3: TGTGCCAGCAGTTTAGCGGATCCCATAGGGACACCTTCCTACGAGCAGTACTTC. The chain couples TRBV12-3 or TRBV12-4 to TRBJ2-7, with D tentatively TRBD1 (6 bases). V shed 0 bases and J shed 1 base, with 19 bases lying between them. The CDR3 totals 18 residues.

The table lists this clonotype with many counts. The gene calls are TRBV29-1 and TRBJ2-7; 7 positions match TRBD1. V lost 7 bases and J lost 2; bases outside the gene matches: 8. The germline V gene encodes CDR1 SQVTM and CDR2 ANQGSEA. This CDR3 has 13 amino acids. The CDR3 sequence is CSARQGSTYEQYF. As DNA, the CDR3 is TGCAGCGCCCGACAGGGCTCTACCTACGAGCAGTACTTC.

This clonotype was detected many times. The CDR3 DNA sequence: TGTGCCAGCAGACCTCTAGAGTGGGGACACGAGCAGTACTTC. It is translated as CASRPLEWGHEQYF. The genes are TRBV28 and TRBJ2-7; the D call may be TRBD1 or TRBD2 (5 bases each). The CDR3 is 14 amino acids. The germline gives CDR1 MDHEN, CDR2 SYDVKM. V lost 6 bases and J 5 bases, leaving 17 bases between the germline ends.

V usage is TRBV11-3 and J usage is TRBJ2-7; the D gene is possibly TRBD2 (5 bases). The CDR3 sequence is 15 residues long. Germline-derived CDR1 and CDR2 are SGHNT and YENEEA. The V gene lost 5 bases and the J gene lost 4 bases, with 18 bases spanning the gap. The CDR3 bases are TGTGCCAGCAGCCCAGGACTCGCAAGACCTTACGAGCAGTACTTC. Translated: CASSPGLARPYEQYF.

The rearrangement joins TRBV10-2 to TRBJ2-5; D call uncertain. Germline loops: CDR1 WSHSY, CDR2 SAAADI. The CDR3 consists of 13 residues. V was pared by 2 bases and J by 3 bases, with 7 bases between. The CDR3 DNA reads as TGCGCCAGCAGTGAGACCCGGGAAGAGACCCAGTACTTC. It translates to CASSETREETQYF.

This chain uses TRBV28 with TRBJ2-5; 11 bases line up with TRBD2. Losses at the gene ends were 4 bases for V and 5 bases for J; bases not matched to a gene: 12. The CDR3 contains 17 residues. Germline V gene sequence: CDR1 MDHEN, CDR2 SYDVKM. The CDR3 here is CASSSGTSGVGRETQYF. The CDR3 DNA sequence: TGTGCCAGCAGTTCCGGGACTAGCGGAGTGGGGAGGGAGACCCAGTACTTC.

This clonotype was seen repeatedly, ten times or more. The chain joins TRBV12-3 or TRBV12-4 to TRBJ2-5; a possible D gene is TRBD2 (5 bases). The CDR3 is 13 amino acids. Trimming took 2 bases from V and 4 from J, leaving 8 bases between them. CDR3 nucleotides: TGTGCCAGCAGTTTAAGCGGAACAGAGACCCAGTACTTC. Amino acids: CASSLSGTETQYF.

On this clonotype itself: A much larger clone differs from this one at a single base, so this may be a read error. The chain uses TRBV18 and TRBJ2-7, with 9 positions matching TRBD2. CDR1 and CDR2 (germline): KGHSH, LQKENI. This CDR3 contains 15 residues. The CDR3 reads CASLPPGTSFFEQYF. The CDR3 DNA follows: TGTGCCAGCTTACCACCGGGGACTAGCTTTTTCGAGCAGTACTTC.

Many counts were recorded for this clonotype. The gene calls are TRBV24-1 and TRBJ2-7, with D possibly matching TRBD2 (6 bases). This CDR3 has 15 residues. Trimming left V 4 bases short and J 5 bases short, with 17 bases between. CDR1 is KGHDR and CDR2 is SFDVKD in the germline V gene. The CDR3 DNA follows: TGTGCCACCAGTGACCCCGGGGCGGGGAGAGACGAGCAGTACTTC. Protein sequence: CATSDPGAGRDEQYF.

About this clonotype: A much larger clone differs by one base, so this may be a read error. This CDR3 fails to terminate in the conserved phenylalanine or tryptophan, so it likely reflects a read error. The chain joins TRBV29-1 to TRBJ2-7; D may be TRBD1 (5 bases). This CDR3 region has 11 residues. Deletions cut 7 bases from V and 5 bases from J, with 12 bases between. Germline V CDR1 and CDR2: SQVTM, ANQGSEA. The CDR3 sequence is CSAQGVHEQYL. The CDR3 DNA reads TGCAGCGCGCAGGGTGTCCACGAGCAGTACCTC.

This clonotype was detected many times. The CDR3 DNA reads as TGTGCCACCAGCAGAGATATGACAGTAAATGAAAAACTGTTTTTT. Protein: CATSRDMTVNEKLFF. This chain uses TRBV15 with TRBJ1-4; a weak D match, TRBD1 (5 bases). Trimming shortened V by 0 bases and J by 5 bases, and 10 bases separated the two germline ends. The CDR3 consists of 15 residues. The germline CDR1 and CDR2 sequences are LNHNV and YYDKDF (reference sequence).